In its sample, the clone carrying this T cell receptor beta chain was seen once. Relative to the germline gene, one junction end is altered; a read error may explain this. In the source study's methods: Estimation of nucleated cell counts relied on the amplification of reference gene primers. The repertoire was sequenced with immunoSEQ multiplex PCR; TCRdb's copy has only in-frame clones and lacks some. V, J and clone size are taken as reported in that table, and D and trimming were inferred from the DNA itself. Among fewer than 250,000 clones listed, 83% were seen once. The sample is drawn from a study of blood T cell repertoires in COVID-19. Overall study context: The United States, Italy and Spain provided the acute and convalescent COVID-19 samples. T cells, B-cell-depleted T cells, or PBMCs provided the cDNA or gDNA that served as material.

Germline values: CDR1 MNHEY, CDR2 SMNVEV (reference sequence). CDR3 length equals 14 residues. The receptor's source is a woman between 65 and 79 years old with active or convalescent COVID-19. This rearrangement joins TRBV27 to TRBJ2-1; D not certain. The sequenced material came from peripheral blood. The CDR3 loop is CASDLGSYYNEQFF. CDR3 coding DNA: TGTGCCAGTGACCTTGGCTCCTACTACAATGAACAGTTCTTC.